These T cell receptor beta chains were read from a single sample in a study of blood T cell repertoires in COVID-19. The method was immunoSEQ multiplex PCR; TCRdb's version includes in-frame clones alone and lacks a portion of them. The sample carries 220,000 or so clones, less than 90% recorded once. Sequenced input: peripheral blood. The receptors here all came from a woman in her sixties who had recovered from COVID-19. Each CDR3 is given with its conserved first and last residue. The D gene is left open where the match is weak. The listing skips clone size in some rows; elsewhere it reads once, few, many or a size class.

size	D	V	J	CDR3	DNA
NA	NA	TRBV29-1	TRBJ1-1	CSVDTRGGTEAFF	TGCAGCGTTGACACCCGGGGGGGGACTGAAGCTTTCTTT
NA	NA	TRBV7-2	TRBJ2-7	CASSLRAKYEQYF	TGTGCCAGCAGCTTACGCGCGAAATACGAGCAGTACTTC
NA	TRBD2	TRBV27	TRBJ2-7	CASSLIAGGGYEQYF	TGTGCCAGCAGTTTAATCGCGGGGGGCGGGTACGAGCAGTACTTC
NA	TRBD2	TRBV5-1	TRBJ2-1	CASSFDGGAGNEQFF	TGCGCCAGCAGCTTCGACGGGGGGGCCGGGAATGAGCAGTTCTTC
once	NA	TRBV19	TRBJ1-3	CASMWGHSSGNTIYF	TGTGCCAGTATGTGGGGGCATAGCTCTGGAAACACCATATATTTT
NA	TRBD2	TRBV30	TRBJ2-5	CAWSVRFSGGETQYF	TGTGCCTGGAGTGTAAGATTTTCGGGGGGTGAGACCCAGTACTTC
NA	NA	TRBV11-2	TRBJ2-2	CASTNRVSGELFF	TGTGCCAGCACCAACAGGGTTTCCGGGGAGCTGTTTTTT
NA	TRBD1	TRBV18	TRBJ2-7	CASSGQGGKEQYF	TGTGCCAGCTCAGGACAGGGAGGCAAAGAGCAGTACTTC
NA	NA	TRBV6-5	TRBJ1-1	CASSAHREQTTEAFF	TGTGCCAGCAGCGCCCACAGGGAGCAAACCACTGAAGCTTTCTTT
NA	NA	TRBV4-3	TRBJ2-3	CASSQDRRGDTQYF	TGCGCCAGCAGCCAAGATCGTCGGGGAGATACGCAGTATTTT
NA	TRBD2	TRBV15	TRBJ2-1	CATSILAGGHNEQFF	TGTGCCACCAGCATACTAGCGGGGGGGCACAATGAGCAGTTCTTC
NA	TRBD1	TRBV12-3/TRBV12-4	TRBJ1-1	CASSPGGTEAFF	TGTGCCAGCAGTCCAGGGGGCACTGAAGCTTTCTTT
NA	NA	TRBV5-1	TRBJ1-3	CASSRDIAGNTIYF	TGCGCCAGCAGCCGAGACATAGCTGGAAACACCATATATTTT
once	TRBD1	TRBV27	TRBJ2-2	CASSSVGQGKTGELFF	TGTGCCAGCAGTTCTGTGGGACAGGGGAAAACCGGGGAGCTGTTTTTT
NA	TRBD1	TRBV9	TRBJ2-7	CASSVVGQGEIYEQYF	TGTGCCAGCAGCGTAGTGGGACAGGGAGAAATTTACGAGCAGTACTTC
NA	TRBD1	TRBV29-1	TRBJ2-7	CSVVGQGNEQYF	TGCAGCGTTGTCGGACAGGGGAACGAGCAGTACTTC
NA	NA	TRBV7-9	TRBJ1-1	CASLGGPAGAFF	TGTGCCAGTCTTGGGGGCCCCGCCGGAGCTTTCTTT
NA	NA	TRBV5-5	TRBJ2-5	CASTFPLDYQETQYF	TGTGCCAGCACCTTCCCGCTAGACTATCAGGAGACCCAGTACTTC
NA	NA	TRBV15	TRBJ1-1	CATSRGGLVNTEAFF	TGTGCCACCAGCCGGGGGGGGCTGGTGAACACTGAAGCTTTCTTT
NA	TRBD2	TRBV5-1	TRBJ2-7	CASSVNRGDEQYF	TGCGCCAGCAGCGTTAATCGGGGGGACGAGCAGTACTTC
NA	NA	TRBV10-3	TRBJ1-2	CAISEFGPGGYTF	TGTGCCATCAGTGAGTTTGGTCCGGGAGGCTACACCTTC
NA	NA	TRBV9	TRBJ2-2	CASSPSPGLESTGELFF	TGTGCCAGCAGCCCATCTCCGGGACTCGAGTCCACCGGGGAGCTGTTTTTT
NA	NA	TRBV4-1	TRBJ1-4	CASSRQSGRNEKLFF	TGCGCCAGCAGCCGTCAGTCAGGGCGTAATGAAAAACTGTTTTTT
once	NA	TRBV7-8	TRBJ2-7	CASSFRDIGGEQYF	TGTGCCAGCAGCTTCCGGGACATTGGAGGAGAGCAGTACTTC
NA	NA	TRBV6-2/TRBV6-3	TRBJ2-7	CASSYPPVSSYEQYF	TGTGCCAGCAGTTACCCGCCGGTAAGCTCCTACGAGCAGTACTTC
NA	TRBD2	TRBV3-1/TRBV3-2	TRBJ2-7	CASSQEVRRGAAYEQYF	TGTGCCAGCAGCCAAGAGGTACGGCGGGGGGCAGCCTACGAGCAGTACTTC
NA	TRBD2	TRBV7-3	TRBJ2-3	CASSLKRSSSGITDTQYF	TGTGCCAGCAGCTTAAAACGCTCGTCTAGCGGTATCACAGATACGCAGTATTTT
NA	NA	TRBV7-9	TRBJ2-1	CASSLVSEQFF	TGTGCCAGCAGCTTAGTTAGTGAGCAGTTCTTC
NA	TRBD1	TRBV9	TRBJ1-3	CASSAEGASGNTIYF	TGTGCCAGCAGCGCCGAGGGGGCTTCTGGAAACACCATATATTTT
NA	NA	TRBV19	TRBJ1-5	CASSMTQQGVGPQHF	TGTGCCAGTAGTATGACTCAACAGGGCGTTGGGCCCCAGCATTTT
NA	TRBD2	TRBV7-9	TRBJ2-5	CASSLGLAGEETQYF	TGTGCCAGCAGCTTAGGCCTAGCGGGGGAAGAGACCCAGTACTTC
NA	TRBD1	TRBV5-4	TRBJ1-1	CASSLLGQRNTEAFF	TGTGCCAGCAGCTTGTTGGGACAGAGGAACACTGAAGCTTTCTTT
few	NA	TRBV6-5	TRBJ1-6	CASNLLRDGGGTLHF	TGTGCCAGCAACCTACTGAGGGACGGAGGAGGGACCCTCCACTTT
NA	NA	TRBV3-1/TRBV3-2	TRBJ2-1	CASSQWGLTSRNNEQFF	TGTGCCAGCAGCCAGTGGGGACTTACCTCGCGAAACAATGAGCAGTTCTTC
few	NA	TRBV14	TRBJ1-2	CASSQVWDTGYTF	TGTGCCAGCAGCCAAGTTTGGGACACCGGCTACACCTTC
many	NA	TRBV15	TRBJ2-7	CATRGSQGAGYEQYF	TGTGCCACCAGAGGTAGCCAGGGCGCCGGTTACGAGCAGTACTTC
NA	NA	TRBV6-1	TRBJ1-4	CASSYKGLEKLFF	TGTGCCAGCAGTTATAAGGGGTTGGAAAAACTGTTTTTT
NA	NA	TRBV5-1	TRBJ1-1	CASSFTGTEAFF	TGCGCCAGCAGCTTTACAGGGACTGAAGCTTTCTTT
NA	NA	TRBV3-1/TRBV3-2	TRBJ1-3	CASSQRYSSGNTIYF	TGTGCCAGCAGCCAAAGGTACAGCTCTGGAAACACCATATATTTT
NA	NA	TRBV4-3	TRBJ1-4	CASSQGTAATNEKLFF	TGCGCCAGCAGCCAGGGCACGGCTGCAACTAATGAAAAACTGTTTTTT
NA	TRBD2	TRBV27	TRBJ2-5	CASSQGGGAGEETQYF	TGTGCCAGCAGTCAAGGCGGGGGGGCAGGCGAGGAGACCCAGTACTTC
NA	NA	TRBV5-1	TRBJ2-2	CASMGQSGYTGELFF	TGCGCCAGCATGGGGCAGTCGGGCTACACCGGGGAGCTGTTTTTT
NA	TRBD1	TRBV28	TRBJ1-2	CASSLGSGGGYGYTF	TGTGCCAGCAGTTTAGGGTCAGGGGGCGGCTATGGCTACACCTTC
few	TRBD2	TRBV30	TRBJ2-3	CAWAPGTSGITDTQYF	TGTGCCTGGGCTCCCGGGACTAGCGGGATCACAGATACGCAGTATTTT
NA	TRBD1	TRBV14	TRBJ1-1	CASSQSEGQGDTEAFF	TGTGCCAGCAGCCAAAGTGAGGGACAGGGGGACACTGAAGCTTTCTTT
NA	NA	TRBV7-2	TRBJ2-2	CASSSRGVGQGSTGELFF	TGTGCCAGCAGCTCCCGAGGAGTGGGGCAGGGCAGCACCGGGGAGCTGTTTTTT
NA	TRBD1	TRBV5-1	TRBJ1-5	CASSLGDRVGNQPQHF	TGCGCCAGCAGCTTGGGGGACAGGGTGGGCAATCAGCCCCAGCATTTT
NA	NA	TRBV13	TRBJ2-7	CASSFRGQIGEQYF	TGTGCCAGCAGCTTTAGAGGACAGATAGGCGAGCAGTACTTC
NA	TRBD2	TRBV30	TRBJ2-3	CAGTLKGLASDTQYF	TGTGCCGGTACTTTGAAGGGACTAGCATCAGATACGCAGTATTTT
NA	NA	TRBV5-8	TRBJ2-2	CASSRSGTSSPGELFF	TGTGCCAGCAGCAGGAGCGGGACATCTTCACCCGGGGAGCTGTTTTTT
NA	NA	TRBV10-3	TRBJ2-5	CAIRGQETQYF	TGTGCCATCAGGGGGCAGGAGACCCAGTACTTC
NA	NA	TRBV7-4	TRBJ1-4	CASSLGGRSLHEEEKLFF	TGTGCCAGCAGCTTAGGAGGAAGGTCACTACATGAGGAGGAAAAACTGTTTTTT
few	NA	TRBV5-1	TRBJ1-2	CASSLSYGGGYTF	TGCGCCAGCAGCTTGTCCTACGGCGGGGGCTACACCTTC
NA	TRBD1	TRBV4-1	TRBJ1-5	CASSNLAGQLNQPQHF	TGCGCCAGCAGCAACCTAGCGGGACAGCTCAATCAGCCCCAGCATTTT
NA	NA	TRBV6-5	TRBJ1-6	CASSYAQEYNSPLHF	TGTGCCAGCAGTTACGCACAGGAGTATAATTCACCCCTCCACTTT
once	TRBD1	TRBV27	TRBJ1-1	CASSSGTGLDTEAFF	TGTGCCAGCAGTTCGGGGACAGGGTTGGACACTGAAGCTTTCTTT
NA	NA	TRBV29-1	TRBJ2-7	CSVEDPRGEQYF	TGCAGCGTTGAAGATCCCAGAGGTGAGCAGTACTTC
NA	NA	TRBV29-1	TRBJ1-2	CSVEDGGRGYGYTF	TGCAGCGTTGAAGATGGAGGCAGGGGCTATGGCTACACCTTC